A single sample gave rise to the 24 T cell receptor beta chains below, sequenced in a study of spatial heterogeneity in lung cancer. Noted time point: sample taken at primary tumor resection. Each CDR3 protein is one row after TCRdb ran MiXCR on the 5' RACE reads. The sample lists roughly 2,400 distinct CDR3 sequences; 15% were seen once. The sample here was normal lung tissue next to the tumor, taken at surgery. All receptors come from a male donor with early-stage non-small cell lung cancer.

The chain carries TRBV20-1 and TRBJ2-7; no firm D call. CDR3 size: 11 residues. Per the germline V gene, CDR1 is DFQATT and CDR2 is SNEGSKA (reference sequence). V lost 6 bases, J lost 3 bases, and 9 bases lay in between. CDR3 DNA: TGCAGTGCCACAGTCGGCTACGAGCAGTACTTC. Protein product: CSATVGYEQYF.

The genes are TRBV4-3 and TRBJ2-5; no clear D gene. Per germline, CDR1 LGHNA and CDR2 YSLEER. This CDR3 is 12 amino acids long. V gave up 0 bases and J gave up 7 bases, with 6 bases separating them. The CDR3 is CASSQDGVTQYF. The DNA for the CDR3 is TGCGCCAGCAGCCAAGATGGGGTGACCCAGTACTTC.

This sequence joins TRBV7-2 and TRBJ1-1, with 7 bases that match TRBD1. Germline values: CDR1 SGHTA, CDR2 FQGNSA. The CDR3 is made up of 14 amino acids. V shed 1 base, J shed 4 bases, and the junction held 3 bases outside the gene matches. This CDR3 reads CASSLDNRGTEAFF. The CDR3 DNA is TGTGCCAGCAGCTTAGATAACAGGGGCACTGAAGCTTTCTTT.

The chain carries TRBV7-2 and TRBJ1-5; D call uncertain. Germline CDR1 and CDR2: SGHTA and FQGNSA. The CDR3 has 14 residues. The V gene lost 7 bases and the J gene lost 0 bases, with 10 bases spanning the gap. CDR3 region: CASTSINSNQPQHF. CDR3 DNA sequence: TGTGCCAGCACCTCCATCAATAGCAATCAGCCCCAGCATTTT.

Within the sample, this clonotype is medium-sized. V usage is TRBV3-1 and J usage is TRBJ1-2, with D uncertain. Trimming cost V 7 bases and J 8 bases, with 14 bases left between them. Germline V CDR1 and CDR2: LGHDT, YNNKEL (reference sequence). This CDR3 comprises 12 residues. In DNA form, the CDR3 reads TGTGCCAGCACCCTGGGCTTGGGCGGCTACACCTTC. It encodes CASTLGLGGYTF. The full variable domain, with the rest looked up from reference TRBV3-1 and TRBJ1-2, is DTAVSQTPKYLVTQMGNDKSIKCEQNLGHDTMYWYKQDSKKFLKIMFSYNNKELIINETVPNRFSPKSPDKAHLNLHINSLELGDSAVYFCASTLGLGGYTFGSGTRLTVV.

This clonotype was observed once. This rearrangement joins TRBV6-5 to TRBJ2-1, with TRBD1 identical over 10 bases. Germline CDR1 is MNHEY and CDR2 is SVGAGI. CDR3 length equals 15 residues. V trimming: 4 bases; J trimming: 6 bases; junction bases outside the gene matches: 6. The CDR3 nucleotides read TGTGCCAGCAGTTTCCGGACAGGGGGTCTCAATGAGCAGTTCTTC. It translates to CASSFRTGGLNEQFF.

CDR3 in amino acids: CASSQGGTYNEQFF. CDR3 DNA: TGTGCCAGCAGTCAGGGGGGTACCTACAATGAGCAGTTCTTC. The genes are TRBV28 and TRBJ2-1, with TRBD1 as a possible D gene (7 bases). In germline, CDR1 is MDHEN, CDR2 SYDVKM. Trimming cost V 5 bases and J 2 bases, with 10 bases left between them. The CDR3 extends over 14 amino acids.

The DNA for the CDR3 is TGTGCCAGTAGCCGTATGAGGGGCTCTGGCACAGATACGCAGTATTTT. Amino acid sequence: CASSRMRGSGTDTQYF. The gene calls are TRBV19 and TRBJ2-3; either TRBD1 or TRBD2 may fit D (5 bases each). V dropped 6 bases and J dropped 1 base, with 17 bases sitting between them. CDR1 and CDR2 from the germline V gene are LNHDA and SQIVND (reference sequence). CDR3 length equals 16 residues.

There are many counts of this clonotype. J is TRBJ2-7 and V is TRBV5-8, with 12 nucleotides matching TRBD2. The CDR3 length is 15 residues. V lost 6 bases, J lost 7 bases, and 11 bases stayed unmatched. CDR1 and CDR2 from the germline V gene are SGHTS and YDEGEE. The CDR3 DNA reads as TGTGCCAGCAACGGACTAGCGGGAACCAGAATAGAGCAGTACTTC. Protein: CASNGLAGTRIEQYF.

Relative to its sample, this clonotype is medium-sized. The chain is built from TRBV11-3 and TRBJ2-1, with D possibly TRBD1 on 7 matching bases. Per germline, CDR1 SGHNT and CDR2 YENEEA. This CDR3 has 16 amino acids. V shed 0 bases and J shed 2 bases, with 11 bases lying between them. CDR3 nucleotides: TGTGCCAGCAGCTTAGAAGGCGGGACAGCCTACAATGAGCAGTTCTTC. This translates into CASSLEGGTAYNEQFF.

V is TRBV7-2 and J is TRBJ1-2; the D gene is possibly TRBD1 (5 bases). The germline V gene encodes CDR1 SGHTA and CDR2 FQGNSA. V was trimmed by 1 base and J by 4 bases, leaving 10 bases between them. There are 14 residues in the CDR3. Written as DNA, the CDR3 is TGTGCCAGCAGCTTAGTAGAGGGGTCCTATGGCTACACCTTC. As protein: CASSLVEGSYGYTF.

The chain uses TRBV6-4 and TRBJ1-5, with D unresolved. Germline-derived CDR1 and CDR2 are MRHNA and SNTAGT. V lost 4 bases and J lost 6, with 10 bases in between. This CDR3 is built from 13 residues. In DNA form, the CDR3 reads TGTGCCAGCAGTGTTGAGGGAGGTCAGCCCCAGCATTTT. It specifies CASSVEGGQPQHF.

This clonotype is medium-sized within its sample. In nucleotides, the CDR3 is TGTGCCAGCAGCGAGGGACGGGACAGCCCCTACAATGAGCAGTTCTTC. This gives the protein CASSEGRDSPYNEQFF. This chain links TRBV9 with TRBJ2-1; 7 bases are shared with TRBD1. Germline V gene sequence: CDR1 SGDLS, CDR2 YYNGEE. The V gene end was trimmed by 3 bases and the J gene end by 2 bases; junction bases not matched to a gene: 8. The CDR3 is 16 amino acids.

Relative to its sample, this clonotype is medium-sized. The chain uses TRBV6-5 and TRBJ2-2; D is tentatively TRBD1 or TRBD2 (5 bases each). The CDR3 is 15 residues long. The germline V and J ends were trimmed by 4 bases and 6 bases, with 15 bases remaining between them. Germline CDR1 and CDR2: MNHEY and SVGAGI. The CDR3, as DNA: TGTGCCAGCAGTTCACTAGGGGCCAGGCCCGGGGAGCTGTTTTTT. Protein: CASSSLGARPGELFF.

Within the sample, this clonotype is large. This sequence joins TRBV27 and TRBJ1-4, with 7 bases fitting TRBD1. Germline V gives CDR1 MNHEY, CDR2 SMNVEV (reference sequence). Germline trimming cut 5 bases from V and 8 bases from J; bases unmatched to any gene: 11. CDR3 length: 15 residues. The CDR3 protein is CASSPSTGLIEKLFF. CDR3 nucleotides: TGTGCCAGCAGTCCCTCGACAGGGTTAATAGAAAAACTGTTTTTT.

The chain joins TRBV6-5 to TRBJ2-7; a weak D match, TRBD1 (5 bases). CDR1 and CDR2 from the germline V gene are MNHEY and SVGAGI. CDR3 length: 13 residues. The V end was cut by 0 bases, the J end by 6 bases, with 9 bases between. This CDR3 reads CASSYSKGSEQYF. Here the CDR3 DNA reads TGTGCCAGCAGTTACTCGAAGGGGTCCGAGCAGTACTTC.

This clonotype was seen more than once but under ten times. The CDR3 DNA follows: TGTGCCAGCAGTTTCTACCTATCGAATGAGCAGTTCTTC. Translation: CASSFYLSNEQFF. This sequence joins TRBV12-3 or TRBV12-4 and TRBJ2-1; D gene unclear. V lost 3 bases to trimming and J lost 7 bases, with 10 bases between them. The CDR3 totals 13 residues.

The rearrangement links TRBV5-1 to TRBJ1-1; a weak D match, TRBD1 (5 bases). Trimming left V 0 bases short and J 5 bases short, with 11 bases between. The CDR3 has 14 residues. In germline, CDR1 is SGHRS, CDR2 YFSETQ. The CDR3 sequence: CASSLGQGLTEAFF. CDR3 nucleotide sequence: TGCGCCAGCAGCTTGGGGCAGGGCCTTACTGAAGCTTTCTTT.

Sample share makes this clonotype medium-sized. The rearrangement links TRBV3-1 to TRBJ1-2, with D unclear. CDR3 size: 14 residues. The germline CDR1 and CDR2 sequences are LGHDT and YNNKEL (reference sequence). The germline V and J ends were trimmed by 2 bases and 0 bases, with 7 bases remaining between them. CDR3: CASSQTVANYGYTF. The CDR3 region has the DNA TGTGCCAGCAGCCAAACGGTAGCTAACTATGGCTACACCTTC.

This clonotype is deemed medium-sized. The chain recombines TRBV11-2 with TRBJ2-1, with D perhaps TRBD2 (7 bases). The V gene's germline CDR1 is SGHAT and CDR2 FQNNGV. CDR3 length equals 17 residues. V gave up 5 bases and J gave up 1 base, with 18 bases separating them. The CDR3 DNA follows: TGTGCCAGCAGCCCCTGGGGGCTAGCGGCTTCCTACAATGAGCAGTTCTTC. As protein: CASSPWGLAASYNEQFF.

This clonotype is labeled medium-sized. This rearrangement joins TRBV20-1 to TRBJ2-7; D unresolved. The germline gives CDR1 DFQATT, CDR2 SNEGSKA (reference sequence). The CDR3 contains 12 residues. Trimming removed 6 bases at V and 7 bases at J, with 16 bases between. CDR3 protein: CSAPLASWEQYF. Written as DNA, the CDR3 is TGCAGTGCCCCCCTGGCCAGCTGGGAGCAGTACTTC.

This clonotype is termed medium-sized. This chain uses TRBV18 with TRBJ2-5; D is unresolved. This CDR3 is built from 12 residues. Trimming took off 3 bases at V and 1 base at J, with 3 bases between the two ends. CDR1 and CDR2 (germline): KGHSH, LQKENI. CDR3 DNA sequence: TGTGCCAGCTCACCGGGCCAAGAGACCCAGTACTTC. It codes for CASSPGQETQYF.

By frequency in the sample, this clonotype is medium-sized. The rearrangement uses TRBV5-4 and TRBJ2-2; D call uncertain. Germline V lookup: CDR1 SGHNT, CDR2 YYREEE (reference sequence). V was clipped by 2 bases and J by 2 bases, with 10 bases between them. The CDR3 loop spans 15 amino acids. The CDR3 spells CASSFGKPNTGELFF. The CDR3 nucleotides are TGTGCCAGCAGCTTTGGGAAACCTAACACCGGGGAGCTGTTTTTT.

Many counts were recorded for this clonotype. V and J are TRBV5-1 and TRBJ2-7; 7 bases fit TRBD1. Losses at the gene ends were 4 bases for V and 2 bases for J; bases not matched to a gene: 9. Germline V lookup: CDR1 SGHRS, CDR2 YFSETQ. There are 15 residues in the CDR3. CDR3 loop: CASSNGQDRTYEQYF. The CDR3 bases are TGCGCCAGCAGCAATGGACAGGATAGGACCTACGAGCAGTACTTC.